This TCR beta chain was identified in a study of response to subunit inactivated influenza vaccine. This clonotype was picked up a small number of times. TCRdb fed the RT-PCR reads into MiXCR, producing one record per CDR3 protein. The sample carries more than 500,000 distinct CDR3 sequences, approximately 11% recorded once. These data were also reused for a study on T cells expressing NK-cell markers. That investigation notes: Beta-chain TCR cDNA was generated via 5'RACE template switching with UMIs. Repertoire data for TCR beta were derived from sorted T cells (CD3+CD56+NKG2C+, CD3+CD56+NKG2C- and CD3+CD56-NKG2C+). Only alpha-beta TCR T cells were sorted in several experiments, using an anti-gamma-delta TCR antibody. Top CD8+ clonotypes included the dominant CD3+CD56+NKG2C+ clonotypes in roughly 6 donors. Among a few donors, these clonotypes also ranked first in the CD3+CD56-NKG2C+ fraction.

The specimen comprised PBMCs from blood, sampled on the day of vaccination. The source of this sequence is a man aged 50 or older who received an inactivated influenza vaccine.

CDR3 in amino acids: CASSVGGRATGELFF. In DNA form, the CDR3 reads TGTGCCAGCAGCGTAGGGGGCAGGGCCACCGGGGAGCTGTTTTTT. The chain joins TRBV9 to TRBJ2-2; possible D gene TRBD1, 5 bases. Deletions cut 0 bases from V and 4 bases from J, with 10 bases between. This CDR3 region has 15 residues. CDR1 and CDR2 (germline): SGDLS, YYNGEE.